This TCR beta chain was found in a study of blood T cell repertoires in COVID-19. The table came from immunoSEQ multiplex PCR; TCRdb's copy has only in-frame clones and leaves some out. The sample lists approximately 240,000 clones, around 82% occurring once. The germline CDR1 and CDR2 sequences are SNHLY and FYNNEI. The CDR3 is 14 residues long. V was clipped by 6 bases and J by 4 bases, with 12 bases between them. The sample comprised peripheral blood. This chain connects TRBV2 to TRBJ2-2; perhaps TRBD2 as D (5 bases). The TCR comes from a woman aged 55 to 70 with acute or convalescent COVID-19. CDR3 sequence: CASRVMGSTGELFF. The CDR3 DNA is TGTGCCAGCAGAGTTATGGGGAGCACCGGGGAGCTGTTTTTT. Looking up the rest from reference TRBV2 and TRBJ2-2 gives the full variable domain: EPEVTQTPSHQVTQMGQEVILRCVPISNHLYFYWYRQILGQKVEFLVSFYNNEISEKSEIFDDQFSVERPDGSNFTLKIRSTKLEDSAMYFCASRVMGSTGELFFGEGSRLTVL.